This T cell receptor (beta chain) derives from a study of T cell changes during pregnancy in multiple sclerosis. The CDR3 spans 15 residues. V was clipped by 2 bases and J by 0 bases, with 10 bases between them. Germline lookup yields CDR1 KGHSH and CDR2 LQKENI. Using immunoSEQ multiplex PCR, the repertoire was profiled, and TCRdb retains in-frame clones only, with some absent. The sample shows some 70,000 clones, about 92% of them seen only once. The specimen comprised peripheral blood, sampled in the second trimester of pregnancy. The chain uses TRBV18 and TRBJ1-1; perhaps TRBD1 as D (6 bases). This clonotype was sampled from a female donor in good health, enrolled as a control in a pregnancy study. The CDR3 DNA reads TGTGCCAGCTCACCAAATACAGGGATGAACACTGAAGCTTTCTTT. This sequence encodes CASSPNTGMNTEAFF.